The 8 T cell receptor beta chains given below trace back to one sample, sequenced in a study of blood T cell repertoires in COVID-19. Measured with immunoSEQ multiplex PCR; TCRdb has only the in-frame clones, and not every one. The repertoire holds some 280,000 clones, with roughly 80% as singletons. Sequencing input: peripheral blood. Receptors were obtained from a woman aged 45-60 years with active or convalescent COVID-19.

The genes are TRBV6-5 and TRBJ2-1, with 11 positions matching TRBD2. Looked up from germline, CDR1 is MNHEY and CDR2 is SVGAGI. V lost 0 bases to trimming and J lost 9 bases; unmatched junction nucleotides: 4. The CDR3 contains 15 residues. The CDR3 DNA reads TGTGCCAGCAGTTACTCGACTAGCGGGACGGGTGAGCAGTTCTTC. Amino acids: CASSYSTSGTGEQFF.

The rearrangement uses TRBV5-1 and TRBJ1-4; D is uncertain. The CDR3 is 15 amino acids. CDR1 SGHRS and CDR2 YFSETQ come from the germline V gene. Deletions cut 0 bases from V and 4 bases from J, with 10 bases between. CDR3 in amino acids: CASSLGSGYNEKLFF. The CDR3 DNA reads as TGCGCCAGCAGCTTGGGTTCGGGTTATAATGAAAAACTGTTTTTT.

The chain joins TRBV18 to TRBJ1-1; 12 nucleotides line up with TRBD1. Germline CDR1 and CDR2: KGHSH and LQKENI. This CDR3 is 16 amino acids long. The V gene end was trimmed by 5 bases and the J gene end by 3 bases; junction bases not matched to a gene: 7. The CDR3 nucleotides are TGTGCCAGCTCAGCCTGGGACAGGGGGCCCCACACTGAAGCTTTCTTT. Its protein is CASSAWDRGPHTEAFF.

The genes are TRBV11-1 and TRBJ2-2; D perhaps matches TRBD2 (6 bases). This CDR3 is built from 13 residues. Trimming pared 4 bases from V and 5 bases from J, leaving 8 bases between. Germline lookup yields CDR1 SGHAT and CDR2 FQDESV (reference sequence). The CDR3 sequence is CASSSTSTGELFF. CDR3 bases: TGTGCCAGCAGCTCGACTAGTACCGGGGAGCTGTTTTTT.

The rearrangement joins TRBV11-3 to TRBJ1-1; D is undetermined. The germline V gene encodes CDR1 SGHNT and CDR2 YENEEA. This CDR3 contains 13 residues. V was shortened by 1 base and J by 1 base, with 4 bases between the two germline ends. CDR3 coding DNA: TGTGCCAGCAGCTTAGTCGGGAACACTGAAGCTTTCTTT. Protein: CASSLVGNTEAFF.

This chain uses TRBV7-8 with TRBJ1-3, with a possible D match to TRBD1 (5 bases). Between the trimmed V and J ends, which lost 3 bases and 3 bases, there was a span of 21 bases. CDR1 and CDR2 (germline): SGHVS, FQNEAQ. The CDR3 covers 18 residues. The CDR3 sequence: CASSFQGMESHGGNTIYF. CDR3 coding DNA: TGTGCCAGCAGCTTTCAGGGAATGGAGTCCCATGGTGGAAACACCATATATTTT. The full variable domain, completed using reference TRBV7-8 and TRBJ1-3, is GAGVSQSPRYKVAKRGQDVALRCDPISGHVSLFWYQQALGQGPEFLTYFQNEAQLDKSGLPSDRFFAERPEGSVSTLKIQRTQQEDSAVYLCASSFQGMESHGGNTIYFGEGSWLTVV.

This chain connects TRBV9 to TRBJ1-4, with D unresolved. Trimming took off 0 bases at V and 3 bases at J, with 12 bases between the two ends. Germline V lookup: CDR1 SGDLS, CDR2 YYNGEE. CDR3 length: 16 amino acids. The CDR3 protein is CASSVGLREPNEKLFF. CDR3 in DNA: TGTGCCAGCAGCGTAGGTCTAAGAGAGCCTAATGAAAAACTGTTTTTT.

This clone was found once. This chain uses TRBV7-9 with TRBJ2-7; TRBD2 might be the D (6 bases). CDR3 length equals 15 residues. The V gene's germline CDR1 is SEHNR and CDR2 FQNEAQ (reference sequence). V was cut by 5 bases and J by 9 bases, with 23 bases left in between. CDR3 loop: CASSLGPQGLNGQYF. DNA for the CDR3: TGTGCCAGCAGCCTAGGGCCCCAGGGACTTAACGGGCAGTACTTC.